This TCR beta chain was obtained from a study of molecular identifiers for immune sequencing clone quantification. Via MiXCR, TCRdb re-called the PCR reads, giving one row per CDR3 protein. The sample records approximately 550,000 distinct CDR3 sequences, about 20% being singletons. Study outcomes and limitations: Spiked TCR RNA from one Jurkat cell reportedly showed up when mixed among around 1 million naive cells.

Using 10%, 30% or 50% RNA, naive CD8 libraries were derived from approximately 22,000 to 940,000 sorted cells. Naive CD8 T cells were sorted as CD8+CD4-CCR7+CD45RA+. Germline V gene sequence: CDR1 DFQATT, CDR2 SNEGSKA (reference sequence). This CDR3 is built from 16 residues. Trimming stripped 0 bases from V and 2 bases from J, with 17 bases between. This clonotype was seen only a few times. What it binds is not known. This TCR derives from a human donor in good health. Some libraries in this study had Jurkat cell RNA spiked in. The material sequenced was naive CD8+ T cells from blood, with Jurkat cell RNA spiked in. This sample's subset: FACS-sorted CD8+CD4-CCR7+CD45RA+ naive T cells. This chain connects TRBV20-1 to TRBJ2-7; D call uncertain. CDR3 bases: TGCAGTGCTAGAGATTCGTGGGGTGGGGAAACCTACGAGCAGTACTTC. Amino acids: CSARDSWGGETYEQYF.